The 23 T cell receptor beta chains given below trace back to one sample, sequenced in a study of cytomegalovirus exposure and HLA in healthy donors. PCR amplification relied on 60 Vbeta primers (plus 13 Jbeta primers). Sequencing used immunoSEQ multiplex PCR; TCRdb keeps in-frame clones, though not all of them. This sample carries under 150,000 clones, around 77% of them seen once, and the ten largest clones take over 0.9%. The material sequenced was PBMCs. These TCRs come from a woman in her sixties in good health and CMV-seronegative.

This chain connects TRBV10-2 to TRBJ2-5; no clear D gene. The assigned J gene may be wrong: the sequence end matches TRBJ2-7 better. From germline, CDR1 is WSHSY and CDR2 SAAADI. This CDR3 has 14 residues. The CDR3: CASSPSSPNSEQYF. CDR3 sequence (DNA): TGCGCCAGCAGCCCTTCGAGCCCCAACTCCGAGCAGTACTTC.

The J gene is TRBJ1-1, the V gene TRBV6-6; D is unresolved. Trimming took off 0 bases at V and 4 bases at J, with 6 bases between the two ends. Germline CDR1 is MNHNY and CDR2 is SVGAGI (reference sequence). This CDR3 comprises 13 residues. Written as DNA, the CDR3 is TGTGCCAGCAGTTACTCGGGGAGCACTGAAGCTTTCTTT. Protein: CASSYSGSTEAFF.

This rearrangement joins TRBV4-1 to TRBJ1-5; 7 bases are shared with TRBD1. The length of the CDR3 is 16 residues. Per the germline V gene, CDR1 is MGHRA and CDR2 is YSYEKL. Trimming cost V 4 bases and J 5 bases; bases outside gene matches: 11. CDR3 region: CASSLDRAPQDQPQHF. The CDR3 nucleotides read TGCGCCAGCAGCCTCGACAGGGCTCCGCAGGATCAGCCCCAGCATTTT.

V usage is TRBV19 and J usage is TRBJ2-6; possible D gene TRBD1, 7 bases. V lost 3 bases to trimming and J lost 0 bases, with 15 bases between them. CDR1 LNHDA and CDR2 SQIVND come from the germline V gene (reference sequence). The CDR3 has 18 residues. CDR3 amino acids: CASSILAGGISGANVLTF. CDR3 in DNA: TGTGCCAGTAGTATTCTCGCAGGGGGGATCTCTGGGGCCAACGTCCTGACTTTC.

The J gene is TRBJ2-3, the V gene TRBV4-2, with TRBD2 identical over 9 bases. The ends lost 4 bases at V and 4 bases at J; junction bases unmatched: 9. The CDR3 covers 16 residues. The germline V gene encodes CDR1 LGHNA and CDR2 YNFKEQ. The CDR3 DNA follows: TGTGCCAGCAGCCCAGCGGCGGGGGGGACCTCAGATACGCAGTATTTT. Protein product: CASSPAAGGTSDTQYF.

This chain links TRBV9 with TRBJ2-7, with D maybe TRBD1 (5 bases). V was cut by 0 bases and J by 6 bases, with 13 bases left in between. The germline V gene encodes CDR1 SGDLS and CDR2 YYNGEE. CDR3 length: 14 amino acids. The CDR3: CASSVGIQGAEQYF. The CDR3 DNA follows: TGTGCCAGCAGCGTAGGAATCCAGGGTGCCGAGCAGTACTTC.

The chain links TRBV7-9 to TRBJ2-7, with D maybe TRBD1 (5 bases). CDR1 is SEHNR, CDR2 FQNEAQ, per germline (reference sequence). The CDR3 loop spans 17 amino acids. V dropped 4 bases and J dropped 3 bases, with 22 bases sitting between them. The CDR3 sequence: CASSSQGKGIWDYEQYF. CDR3 coding DNA: TGTGCCAGCAGCTCCCAGGGTAAGGGGATTTGGGACTACGAGCAGTACTTC.

The chain carries TRBV7-9 and TRBJ2-1, with TRBD2 matching over 7 bases. V lost 5 bases to trimming and J lost 11 bases; unmatched junction nucleotides: 6. Germline CDR1 is SEHNR and CDR2 is FQNEAQ (reference sequence). This CDR3 is built from 12 residues. CDR3 loop: CASSPTSYQQFF. The CDR3 bases are TGTGCCAGCAGCCCGACTAGCTATCAGCAGTTCTTC.

V and J are TRBV6-1 and TRBJ1-5, with 8 nucleotides matching TRBD1. The CDR3 consists of 15 residues. The ends lost 2 bases at V and 3 bases at J; junction bases unmatched: 3. Germline-derived CDR1 and CDR2 are MNHNS and SASEGT. CDR3 coding DNA: TGTGCCAGCAGTGAAAGACAGGGGACCAATCAGCCCCAGCATTTT. Translated, it gives CASSERQGTNQPQHF.

V usage is TRBV18 and J usage is TRBJ2-1; possible D gene TRBD1, 5 bases. CDR3 length equals 13 residues. The germline V gene has CDR1 KGHSH and CDR2 LQKENI. V was shortened by 3 bases and J by 3 bases, with 6 bases between the two germline ends. CDR3 bases: TGTGCCAGCTCACCCGACAGCTACAATGAGCAGTTCTTC. This codes for CASSPDSYNEQFF.

The chain is built from TRBV10-2 and TRBJ2-5; TRBD2 matches at 10 bases. The CDR3 contains 13 residues. Germline V gene data show CDR1 as WSHSY and CDR2 as SAAADI. Trimming took 8 bases from V and 3 from J; bases not matched to a gene: 3. CDR3 sequence reads: CASRTSGKETQYF. CDR3 coding DNA: TGCGCCAGCCGGACTAGCGGAAAAGAGACCCAGTACTTC.

This chain joins TRBV27 and TRBJ2-2; TRBD1 agrees at 7 bases. The CDR3 length is 14 residues. CDR1 is MNHEY, CDR2 SMNVEV, per germline (reference sequence). V shed 4 bases and J 5 bases; nucleotides not matched to a gene: 4. CDR3 in amino acids: CASSSDRATGELFF. The DNA of the CDR3 is TGTGCCAGCAGTTCTGACAGGGCGACCGGGGAGCTGTTTTTT.

This clone was found once. V and J are TRBV15 and TRBJ2-3, with 8 bases identical to TRBD1. The V gene end was trimmed by 1 base and the J gene end by 4 bases; junction bases not matched to a gene: 7. Germline values: CDR1 LNHNV, CDR2 YYDKDF (reference sequence). CDR3 length: 16 residues. Written as DNA, the CDR3 is TGTGCCACCAGCAGAGTTGGACAGGGTTACCCAGATACGCAGTATTTT. This encodes CATSRVGQGYPDTQYF.

The chain recombines TRBV28 with TRBJ1-2, with TRBD1 as a possible D gene (6 bases). The V and J ends lost 10 bases and 2 bases respectively, with 14 bases between them. The CDR3 is 13 amino acids. Per the germline V gene, CDR1 is MDHEN and CDR2 is SYDVKM. As DNA, the CDR3 is TGTGCCACCCAGGGGAAGATAAACTATGGCTACACCTTC. Translating gives CATQGKINYGYTF.

The gene calls are TRBV27 and TRBJ1-1; D is undetermined. This CDR3 comprises 12 residues. CDR1 and CDR2 from the germline V gene are MNHEY and SMNVEV (reference sequence). Trimming stripped 6 bases from V and 4 bases from J, with 9 bases between. For the CDR3, the DNA is TGTGCCAGCAGAGAACATGGCACTGAAGCTTTCTTT. This gives the protein CASREHGTEAFF.

The chain is built from TRBV27 and TRBJ2-7, with 12 positions matching TRBD2. The CDR3 runs 17 residues. Trimming cost V 5 bases and J 5 bases; bases outside gene matches: 13. CDR1 and CDR2 (germline): MNHEY, SMNVEV (reference sequence). As DNA, the CDR3 is TGTGCCAGCAGTGGGCTAGCGGGAGGGGGAAGCCGGGACGAGCAGTACTTC. Protein product: CASSGLAGGGSRDEQYF.

The J gene is TRBJ2-7, the V gene TRBV5-1; D may be TRBD1 (5 bases). This CDR3 has 14 residues. V gave up 1 base and J gave up 2 bases, with 10 bases separating them. CDR1 and CDR2 (germline): SGHRS, YFSETQ. The CDR3 region is CASSLQGTTYEQYF. The CDR3, as DNA: TGCGCCAGCAGCTTGCAGGGTACTACCTACGAGCAGTACTTC.

CDR3 sequence reads: CASSPPRGSANTGELFF. The DNA for the CDR3 is TGTGCCAGCAGCCCCCCTCGTGGCTCCGCGAACACCGGGGAGCTGTTTTTT. V gene TRBV11-2 combines with J gene TRBJ2-2; D is undetermined. The germline gives CDR1 SGHAT, CDR2 FQNNGV. V shed 5 bases and J shed 0 bases, with 16 bases lying between them. The CDR3 length is 17 residues.

The rearrangement uses TRBV5-6 and TRBJ2-3; 8 positions agree with TRBD2. Germline V gene data show CDR1 as SGHDT and CDR2 as YYEEEE. The CDR3 has 15 residues. The J segment lost 6 bases and the V segment lost 5 bases, leaving 11 bases of the junction unmatched. CDR3 protein: CASRRAGTRSDTQYF. CDR3 DNA: TGTGCCAGCAGGCGGGCGGGGACTAGATCGGATACGCAGTATTTT.

The V and J genes are TRBV28 and TRBJ2-6; D might be TRBD1 (5 bases). Deletions cut 4 bases from V and 5 bases from J, with 24 bases between. Germline CDR1 MDHEN, CDR2 SYDVKM. The CDR3 spans 19 residues. CDR3 region: CASSSYSNGQGQRANVLTF. CDR3 in DNA: TGTGCCAGCAGTTCATACTCCAACGGGCAGGGTCAAAGGGCCAACGTCCTGACTTTC.

The chain has TRBV7-3 and TRBJ1-5; 8 bases are shared with TRBD1. Per germline, CDR1 SGHTA and CDR2 FQGTGA. J was trimmed by 3 bases and V by 5 bases; bases with no gene match: 0. This CDR3 comprises 13 residues. The CDR3 DNA reads TGTGCCAGCAGCCAGGGGGCCAATCAGCCCCAGCATTTT. Amino acids: CASSQGANQPQHF.

V is TRBV9 and J is TRBJ1-2, with a tentative D call TRBD1 (5 bases). The CDR3 contains 13 residues. The germline V gene encodes CDR1 SGDLS and CDR2 YYNGEE. V lost 5 bases and J lost 1, with 9 bases in between. CDR3 amino acids: CASSATVNYGYTF. DNA for the CDR3: TGTGCCAGCAGTGCGACAGTTAACTATGGCTACACCTTC.

This chain joins TRBV28 and TRBJ1-3; D not resolved. The CDR3 consists of 16 residues. Germline CDR1 MDHEN, CDR2 SYDVKM. Between the trimmed V and J ends, which lost 10 bases and 2 bases, there was a span of 21 bases. The CDR3 sequence: CATVLSGIHTGNTIYF. The CDR3 nucleotides read TGTGCCACCGTCCTCAGCGGGATACATACTGGAAACACCATATATTTT.